This TCR beta chain came from a study of blood T cell repertoires in COVID-19. Libraries were prepared by immunoSEQ multiplex PCR; TCRdb keeps only in-frame clonotypes and omits some of them. The sample yields fewer than 120,000 clones, just over 75% seen once. This clone was seen only a few times. This sequence originates from an elderly woman with acute or convalescent COVID-19. The sequencing sample was made of peripheral blood.

The CDR3 bases are TGTGCCAGCAGAAAGAACAGGGCGGGTAATCAGCCCCAGCATTTT. It codes for CASRKNRAGNQPQHF. The rearrangement joins TRBV6-5 to TRBJ1-5; possible D gene TRBD1, 6 bases. The V gene's germline CDR1 is MNHEY and CDR2 SVGAGI. This CDR3 has 15 residues. Trimming took 6 bases from V and 4 from J, leaving 16 bases between them.